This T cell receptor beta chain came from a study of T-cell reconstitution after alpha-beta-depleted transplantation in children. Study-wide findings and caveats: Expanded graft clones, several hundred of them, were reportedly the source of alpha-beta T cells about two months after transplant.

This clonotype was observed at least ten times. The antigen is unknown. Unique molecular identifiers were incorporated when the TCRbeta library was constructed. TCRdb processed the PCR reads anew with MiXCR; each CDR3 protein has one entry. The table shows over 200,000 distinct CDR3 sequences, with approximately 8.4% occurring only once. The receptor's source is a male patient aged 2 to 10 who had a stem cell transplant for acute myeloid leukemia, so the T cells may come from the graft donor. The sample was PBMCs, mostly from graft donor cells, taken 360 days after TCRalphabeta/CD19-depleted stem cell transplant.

The CDR3 is CASSPRGRGDEKLFF. DNA for the CDR3: TGTGCCAGCAGCCCCCGGGGCAGGGGGGATGAAAAACTGTTTTTT. The chain has TRBV9 and TRBJ1-4; 7 positions agree with TRBD1. Looked up from germline, CDR1 is SGDLS and CDR2 is YYNGEE. V shed 4 bases and J 6 bases; nucleotides not matched to a gene: 9. The CDR3 is 15 amino acids.